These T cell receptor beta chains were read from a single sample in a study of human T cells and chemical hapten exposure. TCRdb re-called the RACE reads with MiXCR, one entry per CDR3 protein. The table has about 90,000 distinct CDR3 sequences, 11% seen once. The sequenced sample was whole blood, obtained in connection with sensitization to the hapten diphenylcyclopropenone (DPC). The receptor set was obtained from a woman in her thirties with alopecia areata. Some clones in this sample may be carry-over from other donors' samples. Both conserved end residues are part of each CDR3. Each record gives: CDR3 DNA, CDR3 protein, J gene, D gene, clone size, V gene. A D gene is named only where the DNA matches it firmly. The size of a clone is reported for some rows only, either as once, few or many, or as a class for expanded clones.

TGTGCCAGCAGTTACTCAGGGGGGGCCTCCGGCACAGATACGCAGTATTTT | CASSYSGGASGTDTQYF | TRBJ2-3 | - | many | TRBV6-5
TGTGCCAGCAGTGACGAAGACGGAAGGTCATACAATGAGCAGTTCTTC | CASSDEDGRSYNEQFF | TRBJ2-1 | - | few | TRBV6-4
TGTGCCAGCAGCCATGCGGGGTATTCACCCCTCCACTTT | CASSHAGYSPLHF | TRBJ1-6 | - | many | TRBV14
TGCGCCAGCAGCTTGCTGACGGGGCCGTCAGAGACCCAGTACTTC | CASSLLTGPSETQYF | TRBJ2-5 | - | - | TRBV5-1
TGTGCCAGCTCACGGAGTCAGGGGGAAGTATCGTTCTTC | CASSRSQGEVSFF | TRBJ2-1 | TRBD1 | - | TRBV18
TGTGCCAGCAGCTTAGGAGAGACTAGCGGGAGGGGGACAGATACGCAGTATTTT | CASSLGETSGRGTDTQYF | TRBJ2-3 | TRBD2 | - | TRBV13
TGTGCCAGCAGCCCGGACCCAGACTATGGCTACACCTTC | CASSPDPDYGYTF | TRBJ1-2 | - | - | TRBV7-2
TGTGCCAGCAGCTTACGTGACGGGAGGGCTTACGAGCAGTACTTC | CASSLRDGRAYEQYF | TRBJ2-7 | TRBD2 | many | TRBV7-8
TGTGCCAGCAGCGAGGGACCCCCCAAACCGCAGTATTTT | CASSEGPPKPQYF | TRBJ2-3 | - | many | TRBV7-6
TGTGCCAGCAGCTTAGGGAATATGAACACTGAAGCTTTCTTT | CASSLGNMNTEAFF | TRBJ1-1 | - | many | TRBV7-3
TGTGCCAGCAGTGCAGTAAGAGATCAGCCCCAGCATTTT | CASSAVRDQPQHF | TRBJ1-5 | - | many | TRBV2
TGTGCCAGCAGCCAAGAGATTAGCGGGGGCACAGATACGCAGTATTTT | CASSQEISGGTDTQYF | TRBJ2-3 | TRBD2 | many | TRBV4-2
TGTGCCAGCAGCCCGACTAGCGGGGAGCAGCTCGATACGCAGTATTTT | CASSPTSGEQLDTQYF | TRBJ2-3 | TRBD2 | few | TRBV7-2
TGCAGCGTTGATCTCCAGGACAATGAGCAGTTCTTC | CSVDLQDNEQFF | TRBJ2-1 | - | many | TRBV29-1
TGTGCCATCAGTGAGTCCGGACAGGGGGGAGAGACCCAGTACTTC | CAISESGQGGETQYF | TRBJ2-5 | TRBD1 | few | TRBV10-3
TGTGCCAGCAGTCGCGACAGAACCACCGGGGAGCTGTTTTTT | CASSRDRTTGELFF | TRBJ2-2 | - | - | TRBV7-3
TGTGCCACCAGCACAGGGGGCGCGGGGACCGGGGAGCTGTTTTTT | CATSTGGAGTGELFF | TRBJ2-2 | TRBD1 | many | TRBV24-1
TGCAGCGTGGTTTCTAGCGGGAGGGAGTACTTC | CSVVSSGREYF | TRBJ2-7 | TRBD2 | - | TRBV29-1
TGTGCCAGCACCACTTCGGGGAGGGAGCTGTTTTTT | CASTTSGRELFF | TRBJ2-2 | - | - | TRBV28
TGCAGTGCTAGAAAGGGACTAGCGGGAGTGTCGGCCAAAAACATTCAGTACTTC | CSARKGLAGVSAKNIQYF | TRBJ2-4 | TRBD2 | - | TRBV20-1
TGCAGCGTTGTGGGCCTCCAAGAGACCCAGTACTTC | CSVVGLQETQYF | TRBJ2-5 | - | many | TRBV29-1
TGCAGTGCTCGCCCCCCATTTGCAACTAATGAAAAACTGTTTTTT | CSARPPFATNEKLFF | TRBJ1-4 | - | - | TRBV20-1
TGCGCCAGCAGCCCGACGGGGGCTGGACAGCCCCAGCATTTT | CASSPTGAGQPQHF | TRBJ1-5 | - | few | TRBV4-1
TGTGCCAGCAGGTGGACAGGTAGCGACGAGCAGTACTTC | CASRWTGSDEQYF | TRBJ2-7 | TRBD1 | - | TRBV6-2/TRBV6-3
TGTGCCAGCAGCTTGGGTACCTACAATGAGCAGTTCTTC | CASSLGTYNEQFF | TRBJ2-1 | - | many | TRBV5-5
TGTGCCAGCAGCTTAGTCCGGGGTGTCACTGAAGCTTTCTTT | CASSLVRGVTEAFF | TRBJ1-1 | - | - | TRBV7-2
TGTGCCAGCAGTCTTAGACTAGCGGGAGCCAATGAGCAGTTCTTC | CASSLRLAGANEQFF | TRBJ2-1 | TRBD2 | - | TRBV28
TGTGCCAGCAGTGAAACTTACAATGAGCAGTTCTTC | CASSETYNEQFF | TRBJ2-1 | - | - | TRBV6-1
TGTGCCAGCAGAGTGTCCCAGTGGATTACCGGGGAGCTGTTTTTT | CASRVSQWITGELFF | TRBJ2-2 | - | - | TRBV28
TGTGCCAGCAGCAACTCCTACGAGCAGTACTTC | CASSNSYEQYF | TRBJ2-7 | - | few | TRBV11-2
TGTGCCAGCAGTTTCAGGGCGGATCAGCCCCAGCATTTT | CASSFRADQPQHF | TRBJ1-5 | - | - | TRBV12-3/TRBV12-4
TGCAGCGTTGTAGGACAGCTCTACGAGCAGTACTTC | CSVVGQLYEQYF | TRBJ2-7 | - | many | TRBV29-1
TGTGCCAGCAGCTCGCACAGCTCTGGGGCCAACGTCCTGACTTTC | CASSSHSSGANVLTF | TRBJ2-6 | - | - | TRBV7-2
TGTGCCTGGAGTGTTGACAGTAACACCGGGGAGCTGTTTTTT | CAWSVDSNTGELFF | TRBJ2-2 | - | many | TRBV30
TGTGCCAGCAGTGATTGGACTAGCACCTACAATGAGCAGTTCTTC | CASSDWTSTYNEQFF | TRBJ2-1 | TRBD2 | few | TRBV2
TGCAGTGCTAGATCGGACAGGGTAGTATCCGAGCAGTACTTC | CSARSDRVVSEQYF | TRBJ2-7 | TRBD1 | many | TRBV20-1
TGCAGTGCTGGGGTCAGCGGGGGTCGAGAGACCCAGTACTTC | CSAGVSGGRETQYF | TRBJ2-5 | TRBD2 | many | TRBV20-1
TGTGCCAGCAGCCCGTACCGGGGCAATCAGCCCCAGCATTTT | CASSPYRGNQPQHF | TRBJ1-5 | - | few | TRBV7-2
TGCAGCGTAGCGACAGGGGGCCAGGGAGATACGCAGTATTTT | CSVATGGQGDTQYF | TRBJ2-3 | TRBD1 | many | TRBV29-1
TGCAGTGCTAGTTCCCCTAGCGGGAGGGCCTTTGGCACAGATACGCAGTATTTT | CSASSPSGRAFGTDTQYF | TRBJ2-3 | TRBD2 | many | TRBV20-1
TGTGCCAGCAGCCAAGATGGCACAGGGTACCAAGAGACCCAGTACTTC | CASSQDGTGYQETQYF | TRBJ2-5 | - | many | TRBV4-2
TGCAGCGTCAGGGGCTATGGCTACACCTTC | CSVRGYGYTF | TRBJ1-2 | - | - | TRBV29-1